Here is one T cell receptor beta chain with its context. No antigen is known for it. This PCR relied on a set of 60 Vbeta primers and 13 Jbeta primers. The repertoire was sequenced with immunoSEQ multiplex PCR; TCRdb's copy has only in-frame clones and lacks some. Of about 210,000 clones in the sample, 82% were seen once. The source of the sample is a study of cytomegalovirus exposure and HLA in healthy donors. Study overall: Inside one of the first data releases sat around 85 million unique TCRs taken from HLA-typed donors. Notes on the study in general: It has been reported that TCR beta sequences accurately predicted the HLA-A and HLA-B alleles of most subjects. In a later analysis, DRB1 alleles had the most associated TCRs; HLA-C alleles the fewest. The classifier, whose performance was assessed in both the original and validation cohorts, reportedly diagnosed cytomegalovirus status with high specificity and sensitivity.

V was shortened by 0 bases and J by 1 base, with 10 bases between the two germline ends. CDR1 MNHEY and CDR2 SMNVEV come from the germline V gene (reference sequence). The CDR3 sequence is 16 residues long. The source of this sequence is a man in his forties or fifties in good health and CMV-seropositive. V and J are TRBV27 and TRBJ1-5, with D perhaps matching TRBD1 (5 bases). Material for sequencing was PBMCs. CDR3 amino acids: CASSLSGGTSNQPQHF. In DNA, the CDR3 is TGTGCCAGCAGTTTATCGGGGGGGACCAGCAATCAGCCCCAGCATTTT.